Below are 16 T cell receptor beta chains sequenced from a single sample in a study of blood T cell repertoires in COVID-19. This table comes from immunoSEQ multiplex PCR, and its TCRdb copy is limited to in-frame clones, with some not included. The table has about 62,000 clones, under 85% seen once. The sequenced sample was peripheral blood. The source of these receptors is a woman aged 45-65 years with active or convalescent COVID-19.

The gene calls are TRBV5-4 and TRBJ1-1, with D possibly matching TRBD1 (5 bases). The CDR3 is made up of 16 amino acids. Trimming shortened V by 1 base and J by 4 bases, and 17 bases separated the two germline ends. CDR1 and CDR2 (germline): SGHNT, YYREEE (reference sequence). DNA for the CDR3: TGTGCCAGCAGCTTGCCGGTGACCGGGGGATCCACTGAAGCTTTCTTT. Translating it yields CASSLPVTGGSTEAFF.

The CDR3 nucleotides read TGTGCCAGCAGCGAGGGACTAGCGGGAGTGGTGGGGGAGCAGTACTTC. It is translated as CASSEGLAGVVGEQYF. The chain links TRBV4-2 to TRBJ2-7; 14 positions match TRBD2. This CDR3 comprises 16 residues. Germline trimming cut 5 bases from V and 7 bases from J; bases unmatched to any gene: 10. CDR1 and CDR2 from the germline V gene are LGHNA and YNFKEQ.

J is TRBJ1-2 and V is TRBV30; D is uncertain. The CDR3 runs to 13 residues. In germline, CDR1 is GTSNPN, CDR2 SVGIG (reference sequence). V lost 4 bases, J lost 4 bases, and 13 bases lay in between. The CDR3 region is CAWIGSRIYGYTF. CDR3 nucleotides: TGTGCCTGGATTGGTAGTAGAATCTATGGCTACACCTTC.

This clone came up many times. The J gene is TRBJ1-5, the V gene TRBV27; the D gene is possibly TRBD1 (5 bases). The CDR3 has 16 residues. Germline V gives CDR1 MNHEY, CDR2 SMNVEV (reference sequence). V was shortened by 5 bases and J by 1 base, with 15 bases between the two germline ends. CDR3 loop: CASSLSGPWSNQPQHF. The DNA for the CDR3 is TGTGCCAGCAGTCTTTCAGGGCCTTGGAGCAATCAGCCCCAGCATTTT.

CDR3 in amino acids: CASSMGRNPTEAFF. The CDR3 DNA reads TGTGCCAGTAGTATGGGCCGTAACCCCACTGAAGCTTTCTTT. The rearrangement links TRBV19 to TRBJ1-1; no clear D gene. The CDR3 spans 14 residues. Germline CDR1 and CDR2: LNHDA and SQIVND (reference sequence). V was trimmed by 3 bases and J by 4 bases, leaving 12 bases between them.

Only a few counts were recorded for this clone. The chain is built from TRBV11-2 and TRBJ2-1; TRBD2 agrees at 7 bases. V gave up 4 bases and J gave up 7 bases; unmatched junction bases: 10. The CDR3 runs 15 residues. Looked up from germline, CDR1 is SGHAT and CDR2 is FQNNGV. CDR3 residues: CASSSVGGRANEQFF. CDR3 DNA: TGTGCCAGCAGCTCAGTCGGCGGGAGAGCTAATGAGCAGTTCTTC.

The chain joins TRBV18 to TRBJ2-6; 7 positions agree with TRBD1. The CDR3 loop spans 17 amino acids. V was pared by 3 bases and J by 0 bases, with 5 bases of the junction left unmatched. Per the germline V gene, CDR1 is KGHSH and CDR2 is LQKENI. The CDR3 loop is CASSPGQISSGANVLTF. The CDR3 nucleotides read TGTGCCAGCTCACCGGGACAGATCAGCTCTGGGGCCAACGTCCTGACTTTC.

The V gene is TRBV28, the J gene TRBJ1-1; 8 bases agree with TRBD1. Germline V gene sequence: CDR1 MDHEN, CDR2 SYDVKM. This CDR3 comprises 17 residues. J lost 0 bases, V lost 3 bases, and 9 bases had no gene match. CDR3 nucleotides: TGTGCCAGCAGTTTTTACAGGGGGTGGGATATGAACACTGAAGCTTTCTTT. Translation: CASSFYRGWDMNTEAFF.

The V and J genes are TRBV6-5 and TRBJ2-2; 8 bases line up with TRBD1. CDR1 MNHEY and CDR2 SVGAGI come from the germline V gene. This CDR3 region has 14 residues. V lost 6 bases, J lost 7 bases, and 7 bases stayed unmatched. The CDR3 bases are TGTGCCAGCAGCTGGAACAGGGGGAACGGGGAGCTGTTTTTT. Protein product: CASSWNRGNGELFF.

The chain couples TRBV4-3 to TRBJ2-1; perhaps TRBD2 as D (6 bases). Trimming took 1 base from V and 1 from J, leaving 11 bases between them. The CDR3 runs to 16 residues. Germline assignment: CDR1 LGHNA and CDR2 YSLEER. Here the CDR3 DNA reads TGCGCCAGCAGCCAAGGTGGGAGGTTTTCCTACAATGAGCAGTTCTTC. It is translated as CASSQGGRFSYNEQFF.

This clone showed up many times. The chain links TRBV4-3 to TRBJ2-7; D unresolved. From germline, CDR1 is LGHNA and CDR2 YSLEER. This CDR3 contains 14 residues. V dropped 0 bases and J dropped 2 bases, with 8 bases sitting between them. In DNA form, the CDR3 reads TGCGCCAGCAGCCAAGATATCGGTACCTACGAGCAGTACTTC. Translated, it gives CASSQDIGTYEQYF.

The chain recombines TRBV30 with TRBJ2-7; TRBD1 matches 9 bases. The germline gives CDR1 GTSNPN, CDR2 SVGIG (reference sequence). The CDR3 has 14 amino acids. V was clipped by 4 bases and J by 7 bases; unmatched bases: 11. The CDR3 reads CAWTSPGQGWEQYF. CDR3 in DNA: TGTGCCTGGACATCGCCGGGACAGGGTTGGGAGCAGTACTTC.

Regarding this clone: The same CDR3 is also encoded by other DNA sequences in this sample. The rearrangement uses TRBV10-3 and TRBJ1-1, with D perhaps TRBD1 (5 bases). V lost 4 bases, J lost 5 bases, and 8 bases lay in between. This CDR3 has 12 amino acids. The germline CDR1 and CDR2 sequences are ENHRY and SYGVKD. This chain's CDR3 is CAISGGGTEAFF. For the CDR3, the DNA is TGTGCCATCAGTGGGGGGGGGACTGAAGCTTTCTTT.

This clone was recorded once. The genes are TRBV27 and TRBJ1-1; 7 positions match TRBD1. The CDR3 contains 16 residues. CDR1 is MNHEY and CDR2 is SMNVEV in the germline V gene (reference sequence). Germline trimming cut 3 bases from V and 7 bases from J; bases unmatched to any gene: 14. CDR3 in DNA: TGTGCCAGCAGTTTTACACCGGGACAGAGGGGCTTTGAAGCTTTCTTT. Translation gives CASSFTPGQRGFEAFF.

V is TRBV7-6 and J is TRBJ1-1, with D unresolved. Trimming shortened V by 1 base and J by 4 bases, and 10 bases separated the two germline ends. CDR3 length equals 14 residues. Germline V gene lookup returns CDR1 SGHVS and CDR2 FNYEAQ. In nucleotides, the CDR3 is TGTGCCAGCAGCTTAGGGTTTAGCAGCACTGAAGCTTTCTTT. Its translation: CASSLGFSSTEAFF.

This clone occurred once. The chain uses TRBV10-3 and TRBJ1-3; TRBD1 might be the D (6 bases). Per germline, CDR1 ENHRY and CDR2 SYGVKD. The CDR3 extends over 14 amino acids. V was trimmed by 11 bases and J by 0 bases, leaving 14 bases between them. In DNA form, the CDR3 reads TGTGCCTTACGGACAGACCTCTCTGGAAACACCATATATTTT. This encodes CALRTDLSGNTIYF.